Following are 9 T cell receptor beta chains from one sample sequenced in a study of T cell responses to AZD1222 COVID-19 vaccine. Generated by immunoSEQ multiplex PCR, the TCRdb table keeps only in-frame clones and is missing some. The table includes over 150,000 clones, more than 90% detected once. The specimen comprised peripheral blood, sampled on day 0 of AZD1222 vaccination. The receptors were sampled from an adult in good health.

A single count supports this clone. V usage is TRBV11-2 and J usage is TRBJ1-3; D may be TRBD1 (6 bases). The germline V and J ends were trimmed by 3 bases and 4 bases, with 16 bases remaining between them. The CDR3 loop spans 16 amino acids. Germline CDR1 is SGHAT and CDR2 is FQNNGV. The CDR3 reads CASSFSTGHLGNTIYF. The DNA of the CDR3 is TGTGCCAGCAGCTTTTCGACGGGACACCTAGGAAACACCATATATTTT.

The gene calls are TRBV15 and TRBJ2-6, with 8 bases matching TRBD2. With 0 bases clipped from V and 3 bases from J, the junction kept 1 base outside the gene matches. Germline V gene lookup returns CDR1 LNHNV and CDR2 YYDKDF (reference sequence). This CDR3 has 16 amino acids. The CDR3 DNA is TGTGCCACCAGCAGAGATGCGGGAGGTGGGGCCAACGTCCTGACTTTC. It encodes CATSRDAGGGANVLTF.

The CDR3 loop reads CASLGPDRETQYF. DNA of the CDR3: TGTGCCAGCTTGGGACCGGATCGAGAGACCCAGTACTTC. This chain links TRBV28 with TRBJ2-5; D assignment may be TRBD1 or TRBD2 (5 bases each). This CDR3 region has 13 residues. Germline lookup yields CDR1 MDHEN and CDR2 SYDVKM. V dropped 8 bases and J dropped 4 bases, with 14 bases sitting between them. The full variable domain, completed using reference TRBV28 and TRBJ2-5, is DVKVTQSSRYLVKRTGEKVFLECVQDMDHENMFWYRQDPGLGLRLIYFSYDVKMKEKGDIPEGYSVSREKKERFSLILESASTNQTSMYLCASLGPDRETQYFGPGTRLLVL.

The chain combines TRBV28 with TRBJ2-1, with D tentatively TRBD1 (6 bases). The CDR3 sequence is 13 residues long. Germline V gives CDR1 MDHEN, CDR2 SYDVKM. Trimming stripped 7 bases from V and 3 bases from J, with 10 bases between. Written as DNA, the CDR3 is TGTGCCAGCATCCAGGACAGCTACAATGAGCAGTTCTTC. This codes for CASIQDSYNEQFF.

The chain carries TRBV19 and TRBJ1-5; TRBD1 matches 8 bases. CDR1 and CDR2 from the germline V gene are LNHDA and SQIVND (reference sequence). After removal of 3 bases from V and 8 bases from J, the junction contained 12 bases not matched to a gene. This CDR3 contains 16 residues. The CDR3 loop is CASSILGTGSGKPQHF. CDR3 coding DNA: TGTGCCAGTAGTATTCTCGGGACAGGATCCGGGAAGCCCCAGCATTTT.

V gene TRBV6-5 combines with J gene TRBJ1-3, with D tentatively TRBD1 (6 bases). CDR1 is MNHEY and CDR2 is SVGAGI in the germline V gene. V lost 5 bases and J lost 4, with 15 bases in between. The CDR3 runs to 15 residues. The CDR3 protein is CASSLDRSGGNTIYF. The CDR3 DNA follows: TGTGCCAGCAGTCTTGACAGGAGCGGCGGAAACACCATATATTTT.

The CDR3 is CASSSSITGTPSQETQYF. The CDR3 DNA follows: TGTGCCAGCAGCTCGTCCATCACGGGGACGCCCTCCCAAGAGACCCAGTACTTC. V gene TRBV7-8 combines with J gene TRBJ2-5; D tentatively reads TRBD1 or TRBD2 (5 bases each). V dropped 4 bases and J dropped 1 base, with 22 bases sitting between them. This CDR3 comprises 18 residues. Germline CDR1 and CDR2: SGHVS and FQNEAQ.

The V gene is TRBV2, the J gene TRBJ2-3, with 9 bases lining up with TRBD1. The CDR3 length is 13 residues. The trim removed 2 bases at V and 14 bases at J, leaving 8 bases unmatched. Germline V lookup: CDR1 SNHLY, CDR2 FYNNEI. The CDR3 loop reads CASSESWTGVPYF. In nucleotides, the CDR3 is TGTGCCAGCAGTGAAAGTTGGACAGGGGTCCCGTATTTT.

The V and J genes are TRBV28 and TRBJ1-5; D is ambiguous. The V and J ends lost 3 bases and 4 bases respectively, with 13 bases between them. CDR3 length: 15 residues. Germline CDR1 and CDR2: MDHEN and SYDVKM. This CDR3 is CASSFSGLLNQPQHF. CDR3 sequence (DNA): TGTGCCAGCAGTTTCTCGGGATTGCTAAATCAGCCCCAGCATTTT.